This is a list of T cell receptor beta chains from one sample in a study of cytomegalovirus exposure and HLA in healthy donors. Measured with immunoSEQ multiplex PCR; TCRdb has only the in-frame clones, and not every one. The top ten hold less than 3.5% of the sample, which has over 200,000 clones, 77% seen once. Sequenced: PBMCs. These receptors were obtained from a woman aged 60 to 75 in good health and CMV-seropositive. Both conserved end residues are part of each CDR3. D genes are given only for firm matches. Size tells how often a clone was seen (once, few, many) or the class of an expanded clone, and some rows leave it out.

D gene,clone size,J gene,V gene,CDR3 protein,CDR3 DNA
TRBD1,.,TRBJ2-7,TRBV5-1,CASSPDAGGGYEQYF,TGCGCCAGCAGCCCGGACGCAGGGGGCGGGTACGAGCAGTACTTC
.,.,TRBJ1-6,TRBV5-1,CASSLEQGSSPLHF,TGCGCCAGCAGCTTGGAGCAGGGTAGTTCACCCCTCCACTTT
TRBD1,few,TRBJ2-7,TRBV28,CASSLRDRSSYEQYF,TGTGCCAGCAGTTTAAGGGACAGGAGCTCCTACGAGCAGTACTTC
.,few,TRBJ2-1,TRBV5-4,CASSDGRRPYNEQFF,TGTGCCAGCAGCGACGGGAGAAGGCCCTACAATGAGCAGTTCTTC
.,.,TRBJ1-6,TRBV7-9,CASSHRGGSSYNSPLHF,TGTGCCAGCAGCCACCGTGGGGGGAGCTCCTATAATTCACCCCTCCACTTT
.,.,TRBJ2-3,TRBV2,CASSEFVSGTDTQYF,TGTGCCAGCAGTGAATTTGTGTCAGGCACAGATACGCAGTATTTT
TRBD2,.,TRBJ2-3,TRBV10-3,CATYSSTSGRGITDTQYF,TGTGCCACGTACAGTTCGACTAGCGGGAGAGGAATAACAGATACGCAGTATTTT
TRBD2,.,TRBJ2-7,TRBV6-1,CASSDAGLVNEQYF,TGTGCCAGCAGTGACGCGGGACTAGTCAACGAGCAGTACTTC
TRBD1,.,TRBJ2-7,TRBV4-1,CASSQGGQGYEQYF,TGCGCCAGCAGCCAAGGGGGACAGGGTTACGAGCAGTACTTC
TRBD1,.,TRBJ1-1,TRBV19,CASRDRRSTEAFF,TGTGCCAGTCGGGACAGAAGGAGCACTGAAGCTTTCTTT
.,.,TRBJ2-7,TRBV4-1,CASSQEGWTAGEQYF,TGCGCCAGCAGCCAAGAAGGTTGGACCGCGGGCGAGCAGTACTTC
TRBD1,few,TRBJ1-3,TRBV7-9,CASSSTGGSGNTIYF,TGTGCCAGCAGTTCAACAGGGGGCTCTGGAAACACCATATATTTT
.,.,TRBJ2-7,TRBV18,CASSPGLSSYEQYF,TGTGCCAGCTCACCGGGGCTGAGCTCCTACGAGCAGTACTTC
.,.,TRBJ2-6,TRBV5-1,CASTPGTGANVLTF,TGCGCCAGTACACCAGGGACTGGGGCCAACGTCCTGACTTTC
.,.,TRBJ1-6,TRBV15,CATSIQTYNSPLHF,TGTGCCACCAGCATACAGACCTATAATTCACCCCTCCACTTT
.,.,TRBJ2-5,TRBV29-1,CSALRARGETQYF,TGCAGCGCTCTTAGGGCCCGGGGAGAGACCCAGTACTTC
.,.,TRBJ2-5,TRBV19,CASSTGPGQSFEETQYF,TGTGCCAGTAGCACTGGCCCCGGACAGTCCTTTGAAGAGACCCAGTACTTC
TRBD1,.,TRBJ2-7,TRBV18,CASRDSPYEQYF,TGTGCCAGCCGGGACAGTCCCTACGAGCAGTACTTC
TRBD1,.,TRBJ1-1,TRBV18,CASSPGDSDPEAFF,TGTGCCAGCTCACCCGGGGACAGCGACCCTGAAGCTTTCTTT
TRBD1,few,TRBJ2-5,TRBV5-1,CASSFGQGKETQYF,TGCGCCAGCAGCTTTGGACAGGGGAAAGAGACCCAGTACTTC
.,few,TRBJ1-3,TRBV4-2,CASSLGTAASGNTIYF,TGTGCCAGCAGCTTGGGGACTGCCGCCTCTGGAAACACCATATATTTT
.,.,TRBJ2-5,TRBV27,CASSFSVMGETRYF,TGTGCCAGCAGTTTTAGCGTAATGGGAGAGACCCGGTACTTC
.,.,TRBJ2-3,TRBV19,CASSIALKDTQYF,TGTGCCAGTAGTATAGCACTGAAAGATACGCAGTATTTT
.,.,TRBJ2-3,TRBV7-9,CASSLGPTDTQYF,TGTGCCAGCAGCTTAGGGCCCACAGATACGCAGTATTTT
.,.,TRBJ2-3,TRBV11-2,CASSLLRGSNVITDTQYF,TGTGCCAGCAGCTTACTCAGAGGTAGCAATGTTATCACAGATACGCAGTATTTT
.,few,TRBJ1-2,TRBV5-6,CASSLVENYNYGYTF,TGTGCCAGCAGCTTGGTGGAGAATTATAACTATGGCTACACCTTC
.,few,TRBJ1-3,TRBV5-6,CASSSISGNTIYF,TGTGCCAGCAGCTCAATCTCTGGAAACACCATATATTTT
TRBD2,.,TRBJ2-5,TRBV5-1,CASSSGTSEGTQYF,TGCGCCAGCAGCTCAGGGACTAGCGAGGGGACCCAGTACTTC
TRBD2,.,TRBJ2-7,TRBV9,CASSVGERGKSEQYF,TGTGCCAGCAGCGTAGGGGAGCGGGGGAAATCCGAGCAGTACTTC
.,.,TRBJ1-5,TRBV6-1,CASSEDGDQPQHF,TGTGCCAGCAGTGAAGACGGAGATCAGCCCCAGCATTTT
.,.,TRBJ1-1,TRBV5-1,CASSYQGNTEAFF,TGCGCCAGCAGCTATCAGGGAAACACTGAAGCTTTCTTT
TRBD1,once,TRBJ1-1,TRBV5-1,CASGRQGENTEAFF,TGCGCCAGCGGGCGACAGGGTGAGAACACTGAAGCTTTCTTT
.,.,TRBJ1-6,TRBV9,CASSVVPSNSPLHF,TGTGCCAGCAGCGTAGTCCCATCCAATTCACCCCTCCACTTT
.,.,TRBJ2-5,TRBV29-1,CSVVGSGETQYF,TGCAGCGTTGTGGGCAGCGGAGAGACCCAGTACTTC
.,.,TRBJ1-6,TRBV6-5,CASSPQGVPNSPLHF,TGTGCCAGCAGCCCGCAGGGTGTTCCTAATTCACCCCTCCACTTT
TRBD1,few,TRBJ1-2,TRBV7-9,CASSLGGTGANYGYTF,TGTGCCAGCAGCTTAGGGGGGACAGGGGCCAACTATGGCTACACCTTC
TRBD1,few,TRBJ2-2,TRBV7-9,CASRAGTGNTGELFF,TGTGCCAGCAGAGCCGGGACAGGGAACACCGGGGAGCTGTTTTTT
.,.,TRBJ2-7,TRBV18,CASSLPAGTDLGQYF,TGTGCCAGCTCACTGCCTGCCGGGACTGATCTTGGGCAGTACTTC
TRBD2,few,TRBJ2-3,TRBV30,CAWDRGLAGRADTQYF,TGTGCCTGGGATAGGGGACTAGCGGGGAGGGCAGATACGCAGTATTTT
TRBD1,.,TRBJ2-5,TRBV10-2,CASRQGSETQYF,TGCGCCAGCCGACAGGGATCAGAGACCCAGTACTTC
.,once,TRBJ1-1,TRBV6-5,CASSPSGGTEAFF,TGTGCCAGCAGCCCCTCTGGGGGGACTGAAGCTTTCTTT
TRBD1,.,TRBJ2-2,TRBV4-3,CASSQGGTGDTGELFF,TGCGCCAGCAGCCAGGGGGGGACAGGGGACACCGGGGAGCTGTTTTTT
TRBD1,.,TRBJ1-5,TRBV11-2,CASSLGAGGWQPQHF,TGTGCCAGCAGCTTAGGGGCAGGGGGATGGCAGCCCCAGCATTTT
TRBD1,.,TRBJ2-7,TRBV18,CASSPDRVEQYF,TGTGCCAGCTCACCCGACAGGGTTGAGCAGTACTTC
.,.,TRBJ1-6,TRBV7-2,CASRTQGDNSPLHF,TGTGCCAGCAGGACCCAGGGTGATAATTCACCCCTCCACTTT
.,.,TRBJ1-1,TRBV18,CASSPGGNTEAFF,TGTGCCAGCTCACCAGGCGGGAACACTGAAGCTTTCTTT
.,.,TRBJ2-4,TRBV11-2,CASSFGGAIVKNIQYF,TGTGCCAGCAGCTTTGGCGGGGCCATAGTCAAAAACATTCAGTACTTC
.,few,TRBJ2-1,TRBV28,CASSPMDQGSYNEQFF,TGTGCCAGCAGCCCAATGGACCAGGGCTCATACAATGAGCAGTTCTTC
TRBD2,.,TRBJ2-1,TRBV30,CAWSRTSGANEQFF,TGTGCCTGGAGTCGGACTAGCGGGGCCAATGAGCAGTTCTTC
TRBD2,.,TRBJ2-3,TRBV7-3,CASTQTSGSTDTQYF,TGTGCCAGCACCCAAACTAGCGGGTCTACAGATACGCAGTATTTT
.,.,TRBJ1-1,TRBV30,CAWSVLMNTEAFF,TGTGCCTGGAGTGTATTAATGAACACTGAAGCTTTCTTT
.,.,TRBJ2-7,TRBV10-3,CAISGQLNSYEQYF,TGTGCCATCAGCGGACAGCTGAACTCCTACGAGCAGTACTTC
.,.,TRBJ2-7,TRBV5-5,CASSLDPQRTRQYF,TGTGCCAGCAGCTTGGACCCGCAGCGAACGAGGCAGTACTTC
.,.,TRBJ1-4,TRBV27,CASSLQGRGEKLFF,TGTGCCAGCAGTTTACAGGGGAGAGGTGAAAAACTGTTTTTT
.,.,TRBJ1-1,TRBV29-1,CSVVGGVDTEAFF,TGCAGCGTTGTAGGGGGTGTAGACACTGAAGCTTTCTTT